A single sample is the source of the 6 T cell receptor beta chains below, sequenced in a study of cytomegalovirus exposure and HLA in healthy donors (dated by TCRdb to 2016 to 2017). Library preparation was by the immunoSEQ multiplex PCR assay. For the multiplex PCR, a mixture combining 60 forward primers for TCR Vbeta segments and 13 reverse primers for TCR Jbeta segments was used. The clones in this table, taken by TCRdb from immuneACCESS, are in-frame only. Not every clone is retained; where verified, under half of the shortfall comes from an unresolved V gene, and the cause of the rest is unknown. The sample data list about 240,000 clones, and 70% to 90% of these were observed just once. The top ten constitute around 8.3% of the sample. Sample: PBMCs. The receptors stem from a woman aged 60 to 75 in good health and CMV-seropositive.

V usage is TRBV11-2 and J usage is TRBJ2-1, with 10 bases aligning to TRBD2. The CDR3 is made up of 17 amino acids. Germline loops: CDR1 SGHAT, CDR2 FQNNGV. Germline trimming cut 1 base from V and 10 bases from J; bases unmatched to any gene: 13. CDR3 region: CASSLARTSGAFFEQFF. CDR3 nucleotide sequence: TGTGCCAGCAGCTTAGCTCGGACTAGCGGAGCCTTTTTCGAGCAGTTCTTC.

The genes are TRBV10-3 and TRBJ1-1; TRBD1 matches 9 bases. The V segment lost 5 bases and the J segment 2 bases; nucleotides outside the gene matches: 15. The CDR3 length is 18 residues. CDR1 and CDR2 from the germline V gene are ENHRY and SYGVKD. The CDR3 DNA reads as TGTGCCATCAGTCCAGGACAGGGGACGCATTATATTAACACTGAAGCTTTCTTT. This translates into CAISPGQGTHYINTEAFF.

This clone was seen a handful of times. The J gene is TRBJ1-1, the V gene TRBV19; perhaps TRBD1 as D (5 bases). The CDR3 has 14 amino acids. Trimming cost V 6 bases and J 0 bases, with 11 bases left between them. Germline CDR1 is LNHDA and CDR2 is SQIVND (reference sequence). The CDR3 sequence is CASRRQRMNTEAFF. The CDR3 coding sequence is TGTGCCAGTAGGAGACAGAGAATGAACACTGAAGCTTTCTTT.

The V call is TRBV6-5, the J call TRBJ2-5, with D possibly matching TRBD1 (6 bases). TRBJ2-7 matches the DNA end more closely, so the J call is doubtful. CDR1 is MNHEY, CDR2 SVGAGI, per germline. CDR3 size: 14 residues. In DNA, the CDR3 is TGTGCCAGCAGTTACGCCGGACAGACCTACGAGCAGTACTTC. It translates to CASSYAGQTYEQYF.

The V call is TRBV7-2, the J call TRBJ1-2, with 8 bases fitting TRBD1. Germline CDR1 and CDR2: SGHTA and FQGNSA. This CDR3 has 17 amino acids. The ends lost 0 bases at V and 4 bases at J; junction bases unmatched: 10. The chain's CDR3 is CASSLAVTDRGTYGYTF. Here the CDR3 DNA reads TGTGCCAGCAGCTTAGCGGTAACCGACAGGGGTACCTATGGCTACACCTTC.

This chain links TRBV10-2 with TRBJ1-2; D may be TRBD1 (6 bases). CDR1 is WSHSY, CDR2 SAAADI, per germline. Trimming shortened V by 9 bases and J by 4 bases, and 12 bases separated the two germline ends. This CDR3 comprises 12 residues. The CDR3 DNA reads as TGCGCCAGTAGGACAGCGACCTATGGCTACACCTTC. It codes for CASRTATYGYTF.